Below, one TCR beta chain is given with its context. TCRdb's copy holds only in-frame clones and misses some; the assay was immunoSEQ multiplex PCR. This table has about 160,000 clones, around 80% appearing once. This entry comes from a study of blood T cell repertoires in COVID-19. Germline V lookup: CDR1 LGHDT, CDR2 YNNKEL (reference sequence). There are 13 residues in the CDR3. V was pared by 4 bases and J by 6 bases, with 2 bases of the junction left unmatched. Sequenced input: peripheral blood. The rearrangement links TRBV3-1 (or the pseudogene TRBV3-2) to TRBJ2-2; 7 bases agree with TRBD1. The TCR comes from an elderly woman with acute or convalescent COVID-19. This CDR3 reads CASSPTGPGELFF. CDR3 sequence (DNA): TGTGCCAGCAGCCCGACAGGGCCCGGGGAGCTGTTTTTT.